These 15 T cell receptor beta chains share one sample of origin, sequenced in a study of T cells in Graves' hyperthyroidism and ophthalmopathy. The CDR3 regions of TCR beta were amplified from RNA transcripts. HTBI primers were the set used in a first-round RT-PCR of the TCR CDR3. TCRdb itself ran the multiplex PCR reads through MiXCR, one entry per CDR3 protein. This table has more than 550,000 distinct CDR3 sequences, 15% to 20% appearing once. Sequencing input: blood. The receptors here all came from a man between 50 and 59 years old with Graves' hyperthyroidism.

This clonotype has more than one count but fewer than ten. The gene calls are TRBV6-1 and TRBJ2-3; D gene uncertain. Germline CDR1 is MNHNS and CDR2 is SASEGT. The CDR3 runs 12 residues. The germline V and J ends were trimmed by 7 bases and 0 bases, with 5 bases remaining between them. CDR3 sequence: CASTGSTDTQYF. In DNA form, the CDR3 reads TGTGCCAGCACCGGAAGCACAGATACGCAGTATTTT.

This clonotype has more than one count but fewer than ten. The CDR3 DNA reads as TGTGCCAGCAGTGAAGGTCGTGGGCCTGGCGCCTACAATGAGCAGTTCTTC. Protein product: CASSEGRGPGAYNEQFF. The rearrangement links TRBV2 to TRBJ2-1; D not certain. The CDR3 runs to 17 residues. CDR1 and CDR2 (germline): SNHLY, FYNNEI. The V end was cut by 1 base, the J end by 2 bases, with 15 bases between.

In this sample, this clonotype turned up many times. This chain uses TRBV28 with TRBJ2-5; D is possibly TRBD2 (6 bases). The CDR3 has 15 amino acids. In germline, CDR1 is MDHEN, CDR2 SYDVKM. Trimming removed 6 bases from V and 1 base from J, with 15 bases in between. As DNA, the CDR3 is TGTGCCAGCAGCTCGAACAAGGAGGGCCAAGAGACCCAGTACTTC. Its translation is CASSSNKEGQETQYF.

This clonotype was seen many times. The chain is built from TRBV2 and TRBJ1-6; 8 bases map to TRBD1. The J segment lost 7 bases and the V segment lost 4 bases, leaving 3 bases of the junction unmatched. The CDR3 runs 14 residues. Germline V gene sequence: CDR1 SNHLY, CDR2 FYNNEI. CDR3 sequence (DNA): TGTGCCAGCAGTGGACAGGGGCAGAATTCACCCCTCCACTTT. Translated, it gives CASSGQGQNSPLHF.

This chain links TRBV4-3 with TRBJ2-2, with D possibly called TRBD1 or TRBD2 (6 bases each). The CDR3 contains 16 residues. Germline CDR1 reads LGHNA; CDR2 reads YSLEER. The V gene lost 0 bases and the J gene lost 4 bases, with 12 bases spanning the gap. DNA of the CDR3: TGCGCCAGCAGCCAAGAAGGGGGGAGCGTCACCGGGGAGCTGTTTTTT. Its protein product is CASSQEGGSVTGELFF.

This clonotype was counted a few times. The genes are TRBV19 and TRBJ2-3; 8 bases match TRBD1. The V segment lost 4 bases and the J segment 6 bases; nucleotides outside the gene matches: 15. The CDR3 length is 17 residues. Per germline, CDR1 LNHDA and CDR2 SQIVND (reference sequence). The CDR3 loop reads CASSTPLGGQARDTQYF. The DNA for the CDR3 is TGTGCCAGTAGTACCCCCCTAGGGGGACAGGCAAGGGATACGCAGTATTTT.

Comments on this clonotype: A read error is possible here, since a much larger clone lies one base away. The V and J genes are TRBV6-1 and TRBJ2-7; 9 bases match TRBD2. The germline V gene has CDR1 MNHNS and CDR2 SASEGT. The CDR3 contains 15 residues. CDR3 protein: CASSDPGLAYYEQHF. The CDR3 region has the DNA TGTGCCAGCAGTGATCCGGGACTAGCCTACTACGAGCAGCACTTC.

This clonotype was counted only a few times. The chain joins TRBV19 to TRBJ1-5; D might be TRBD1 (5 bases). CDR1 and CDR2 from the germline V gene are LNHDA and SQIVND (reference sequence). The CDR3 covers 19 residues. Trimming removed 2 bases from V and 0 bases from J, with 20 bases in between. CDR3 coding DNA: TGTGCCAGTAGTATATCCGGGGCAGGGATTTTAATTAGCAATCAGCCCCAGCATTTT. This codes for CASSISGAGILISNQPQHF.

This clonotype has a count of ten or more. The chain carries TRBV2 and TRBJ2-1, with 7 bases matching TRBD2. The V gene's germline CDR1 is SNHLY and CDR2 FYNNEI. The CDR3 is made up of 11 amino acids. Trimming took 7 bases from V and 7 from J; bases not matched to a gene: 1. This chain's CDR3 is CASTGRNEQFF. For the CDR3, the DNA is TGTGCCAGCACCGGGAGGAATGAGCAGTTCTTC.

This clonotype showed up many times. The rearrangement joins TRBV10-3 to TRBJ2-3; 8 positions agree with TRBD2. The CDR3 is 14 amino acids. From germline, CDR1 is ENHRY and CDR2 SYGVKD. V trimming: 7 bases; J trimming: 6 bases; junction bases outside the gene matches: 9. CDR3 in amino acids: CAIKASGSMDTQYF. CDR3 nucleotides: TGTGCCATCAAGGCCAGCGGGAGTATGGATACGCAGTATTTT.

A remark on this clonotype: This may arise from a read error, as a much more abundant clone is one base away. CDR3 amino acids: CSAINYRGPFEQYF. The CDR3 DNA reads as TGCAGTGCTATAAACTACAGGGGGCCTTTCGAGCAGTACTTC. This rearrangement joins TRBV20-1 to TRBJ2-7; 9 positions match TRBD1. This CDR3 spans 14 amino acids. Unmatched junction bases numbered 10, after V lost 4 bases and J lost 6 bases. Germline CDR1 and CDR2: DFQATT and SNEGSKA (reference sequence).

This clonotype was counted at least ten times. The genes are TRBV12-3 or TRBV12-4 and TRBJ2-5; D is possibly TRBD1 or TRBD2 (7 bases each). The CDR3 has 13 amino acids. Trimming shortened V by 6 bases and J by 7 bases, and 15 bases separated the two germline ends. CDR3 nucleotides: TGTGCCAGCAGCCCCAGGGGGGAGGGGACCCAGTACTTC. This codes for CASSPRGEGTQYF.

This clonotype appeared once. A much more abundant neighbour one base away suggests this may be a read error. CDR3 residues: CASSLMRTEVFF. CDR3 in DNA: TGTGCCAGCAGTTTAATGAGGACGGAGGTTTTCTTT. The chain recombines TRBV28 with TRBJ1-1; no clear D gene. Trimming stripped 2 bases from V and 13 bases from J, with 14 bases between. The CDR3 is made up of 12 amino acids. Germline assignment: CDR1 MDHEN and CDR2 SYDVKM.

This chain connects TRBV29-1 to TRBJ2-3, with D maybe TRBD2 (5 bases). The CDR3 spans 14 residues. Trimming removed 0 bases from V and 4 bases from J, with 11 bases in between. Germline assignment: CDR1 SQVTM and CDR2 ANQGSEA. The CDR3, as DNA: TGCAGCGTTGAAGATCCCGCTAGCCCAGATACGCAGTATTTT. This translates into CSVEDPASPDTQYF.

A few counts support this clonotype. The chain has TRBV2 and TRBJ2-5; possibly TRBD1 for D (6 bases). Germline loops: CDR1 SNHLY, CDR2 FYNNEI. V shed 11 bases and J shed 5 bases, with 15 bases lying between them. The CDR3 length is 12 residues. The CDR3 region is CAAQGEWETQYF. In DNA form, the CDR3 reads TGTGCCGCACAGGGTGAATGGGAGACCCAGTACTTC.